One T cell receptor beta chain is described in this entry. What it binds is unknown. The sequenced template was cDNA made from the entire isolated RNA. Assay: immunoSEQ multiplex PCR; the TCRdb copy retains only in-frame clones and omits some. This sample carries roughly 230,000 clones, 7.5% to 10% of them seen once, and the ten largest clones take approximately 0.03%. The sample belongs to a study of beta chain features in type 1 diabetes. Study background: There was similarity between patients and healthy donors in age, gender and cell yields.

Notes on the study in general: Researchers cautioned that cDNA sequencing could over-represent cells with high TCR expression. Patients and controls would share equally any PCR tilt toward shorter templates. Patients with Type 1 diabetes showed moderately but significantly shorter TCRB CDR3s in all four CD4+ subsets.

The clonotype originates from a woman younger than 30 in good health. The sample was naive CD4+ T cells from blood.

The CDR3 protein is CASSEQGAGAYGYTF. CDR3 bases: TGTGCCAGCAGTGAACAGGGGGCCGGGGCCTACGGCTACACCTTC. This rearrangement joins TRBV2 to TRBJ1-2; TRBD1 matches at 8 bases. The CDR3 totals 15 residues. CDR1 SNHLY and CDR2 FYNNEI come from the germline V gene. Trimming took 2 bases from V and 8 from J; bases not matched to a gene: 10.